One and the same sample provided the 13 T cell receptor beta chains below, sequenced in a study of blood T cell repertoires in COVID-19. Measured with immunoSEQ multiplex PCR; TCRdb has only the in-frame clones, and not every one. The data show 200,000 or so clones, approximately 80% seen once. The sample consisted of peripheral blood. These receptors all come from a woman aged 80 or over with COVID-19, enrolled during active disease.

CDR3 protein: CASSSPLTTGSSSYEQYF. DNA of the CDR3: TGTGCCAGCAGCTCCCCCCTCACGACAGGGTCCAGCTCCTACGAGCAGTACTTC. The genes are TRBV7-3 and TRBJ2-7; TRBD1 matches at 7 bases. CDR3 length equals 18 residues. Losses at the gene ends were 4 bases for V and 0 bases for J; bases not matched to a gene: 15. Germline values: CDR1 SGHTA, CDR2 FQGTGA.

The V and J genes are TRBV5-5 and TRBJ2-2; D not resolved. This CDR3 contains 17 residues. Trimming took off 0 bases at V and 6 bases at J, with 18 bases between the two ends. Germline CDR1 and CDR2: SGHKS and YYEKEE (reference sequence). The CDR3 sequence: CASSLAYSSIRSGELFF. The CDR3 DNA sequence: TGTGCCAGCAGCTTGGCCTATAGCTCAATACGTTCCGGGGAGCTGTTTTTT.

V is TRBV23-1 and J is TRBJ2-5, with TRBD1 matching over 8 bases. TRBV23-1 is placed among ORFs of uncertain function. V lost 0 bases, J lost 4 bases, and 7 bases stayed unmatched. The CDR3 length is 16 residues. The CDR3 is CASSQSEDRALETQYF. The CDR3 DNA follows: TGCGCCAGCAGTCAATCTGAGGACAGGGCGTTAGAGACCCAGTACTTC.

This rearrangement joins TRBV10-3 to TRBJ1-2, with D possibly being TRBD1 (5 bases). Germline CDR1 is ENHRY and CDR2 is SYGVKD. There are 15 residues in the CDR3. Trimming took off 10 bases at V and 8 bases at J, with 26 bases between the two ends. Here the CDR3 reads CATNHLAGGGGGYTF. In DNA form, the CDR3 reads TGTGCCACCAATCATCTAGCAGGCGGCGGGGGAGGCTACACCTTC.

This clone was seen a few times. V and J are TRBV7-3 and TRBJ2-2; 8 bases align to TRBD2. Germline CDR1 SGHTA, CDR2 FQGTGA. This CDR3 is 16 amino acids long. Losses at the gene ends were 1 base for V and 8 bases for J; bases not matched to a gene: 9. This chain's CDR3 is CASSLIPGLDRGELFF. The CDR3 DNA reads TGTGCCAGCAGCTTAATACCGGGACTAGACAGGGGGGAGCTGTTTTTT.

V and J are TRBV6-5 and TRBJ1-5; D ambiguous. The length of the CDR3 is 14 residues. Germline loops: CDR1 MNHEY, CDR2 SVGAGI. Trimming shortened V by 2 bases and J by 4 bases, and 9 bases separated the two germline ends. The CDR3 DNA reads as TGTGCCAGCAGTTACGGGCCATTTAATCAGCCCCAGCATTTT. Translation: CASSYGPFNQPQHF.

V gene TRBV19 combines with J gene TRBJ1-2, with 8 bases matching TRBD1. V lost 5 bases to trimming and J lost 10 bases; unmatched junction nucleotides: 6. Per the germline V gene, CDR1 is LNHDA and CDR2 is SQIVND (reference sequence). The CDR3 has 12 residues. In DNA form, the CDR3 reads TGTGCCAGTAGTTCCAGGGGGCTGGACTACACCTTC. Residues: CASSSRGLDYTF.

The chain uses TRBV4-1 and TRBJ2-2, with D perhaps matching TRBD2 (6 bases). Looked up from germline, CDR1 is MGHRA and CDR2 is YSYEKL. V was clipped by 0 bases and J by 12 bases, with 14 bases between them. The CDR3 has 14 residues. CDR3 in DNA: TGCGCCAGCAGCCAAGATTCCCCCGGGGGTAAGCTGTTTTTT. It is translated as CASSQDSPGGKLFF.

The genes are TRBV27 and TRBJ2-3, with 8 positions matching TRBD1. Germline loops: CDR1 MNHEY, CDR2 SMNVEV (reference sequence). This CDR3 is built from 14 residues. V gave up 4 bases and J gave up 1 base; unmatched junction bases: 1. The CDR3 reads CASSSTGGTDTQYF. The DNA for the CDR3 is TGTGCCAGCAGTTCGACAGGGGGCACAGATACGCAGTATTTT.

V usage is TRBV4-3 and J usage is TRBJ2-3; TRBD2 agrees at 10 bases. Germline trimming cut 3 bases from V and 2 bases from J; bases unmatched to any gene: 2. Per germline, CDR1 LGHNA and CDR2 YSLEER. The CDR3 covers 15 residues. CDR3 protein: CASSQSGGATDTQYF. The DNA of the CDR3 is TGCGCCAGCAGCCAGAGCGGGGGGGCCACAGATACGCAGTATTTT.

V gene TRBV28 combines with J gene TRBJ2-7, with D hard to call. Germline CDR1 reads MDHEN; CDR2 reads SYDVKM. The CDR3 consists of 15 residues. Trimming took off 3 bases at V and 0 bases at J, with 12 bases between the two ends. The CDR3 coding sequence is TGTGCCAGCAGTTTTCGTGGGCGCTACTCCTACGAGCAGTACTTC. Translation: CASSFRGRYSYEQYF.

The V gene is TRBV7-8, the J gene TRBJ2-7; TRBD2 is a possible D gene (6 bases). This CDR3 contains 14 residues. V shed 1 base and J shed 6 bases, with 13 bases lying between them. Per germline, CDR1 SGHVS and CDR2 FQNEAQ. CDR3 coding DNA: TGTGCCAGCAGCTTAGGTGGAGGGCGGGGCGAGCAGTACTTC. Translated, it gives CASSLGGGRGEQYF.

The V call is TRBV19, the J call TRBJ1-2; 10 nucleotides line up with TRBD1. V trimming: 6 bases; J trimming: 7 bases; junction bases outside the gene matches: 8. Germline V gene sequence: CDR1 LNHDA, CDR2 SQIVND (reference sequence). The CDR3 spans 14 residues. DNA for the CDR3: TGTGCCAGTAGACGCCCCGACAGGGGGCTTGGCTACACCTTC. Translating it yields CASRRPDRGLGYTF.